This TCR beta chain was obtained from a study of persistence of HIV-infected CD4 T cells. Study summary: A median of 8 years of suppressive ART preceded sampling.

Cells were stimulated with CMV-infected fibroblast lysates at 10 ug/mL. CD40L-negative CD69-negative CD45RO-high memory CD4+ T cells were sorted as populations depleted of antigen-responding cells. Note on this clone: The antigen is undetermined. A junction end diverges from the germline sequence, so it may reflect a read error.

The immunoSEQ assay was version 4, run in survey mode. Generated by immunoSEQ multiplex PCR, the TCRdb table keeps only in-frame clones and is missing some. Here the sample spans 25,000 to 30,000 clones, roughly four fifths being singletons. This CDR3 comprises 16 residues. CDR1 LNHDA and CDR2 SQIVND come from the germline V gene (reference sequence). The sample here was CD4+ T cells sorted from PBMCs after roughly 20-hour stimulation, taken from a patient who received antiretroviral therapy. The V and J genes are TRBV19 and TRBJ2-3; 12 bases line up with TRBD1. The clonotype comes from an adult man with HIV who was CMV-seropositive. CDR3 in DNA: TGTGCCAGTAGTACACCCGGGACAGGGGGCACAAATACGCAGTATTTT. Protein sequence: CASSTPGTGGTNTQYF. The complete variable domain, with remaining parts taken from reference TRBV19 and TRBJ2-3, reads DGGITQSPKYLFRKEGQNVTLSCEQNLNHDAMYWYRQDPGQGLRLIYYSQIVNDFQKGDIAEGYSVSREKKESFPLTVTSAQKNPTAFYLCASSTPGTGGTNTQYFGPGTRLTVL.